Shown below are 20 T cell receptor beta chains from a single sample sequenced in a study of cytomegalovirus exposure and HLA in healthy donors. A multiplex PCR was run with 60 Vbeta primers and 13 Jbeta primers. TCRdb's copy holds only in-frame clones and misses some; the assay was immunoSEQ multiplex PCR. Of around 100,000 clones in the sample, about 69% were seen once. The specimen sequenced was PBMCs. Receptor source: a woman under 30 in good health and CMV-seropositive.

This chain uses TRBV15 with TRBJ2-5; TRBD1 aligns across 10 bases. CDR1 and CDR2 from the germline V gene are LNHNV and YYDKDF (reference sequence). The CDR3 runs 14 residues. The trim removed 5 bases at V and 5 bases at J, leaving 5 bases unmatched. The CDR3 DNA reads TGTGCCACCAGCGGGACAGGGGTGCGGGAGACCCAGTACTTC. Residues: CATSGTGVRETQYF. Filled out from reference TRBV15 and TRBJ2-5, the complete variable domain reads DAMVIQNPRYQVTQFGKPVTLSCSQTLNHNVMYWYQQKSSQAPKLLFHYYDKDFNNEADTPDNFQSRRPNTSFCFLDIRSPGLGDTAMYLCATSGTGVRETQYFGPGTRLLVL.

Turning to this clone: In the same sample, other DNA sequences code for this CDR3. The chain employs TRBV25-1 and TRBJ1-1; a weak D match, TRBD1 (5 bases). The V gene's germline CDR1 is MGHDK and CDR2 SYGVNS. V was shortened by 5 bases and J by 7 bases, with 14 bases between the two germline ends. CDR3 length: 13 residues. CDR3: CASSRGEKIEAFF. The CDR3 region has the DNA TGTGCCAGCAGTCGGGGGGAAAAGATTGAAGCTTTCTTT.

This chain connects TRBV29-1 to TRBJ1-2, with 7 bases matching TRBD1. Trimming removed 7 bases from V and 2 bases from J; junction bases left unmatched: 7. Looked up from germline, CDR1 is SQVTM and CDR2 is ANQGSEA. CDR3 size: 13 residues. CDR3 region: CSAETGRNYGYTF. The DNA of the CDR3 is TGCAGCGCTGAGACAGGGCGAAACTATGGCTACACCTTC.

This clone showed up just once. This chain links TRBV9 with TRBJ1-6; D remains unclear. V was cut by 3 bases and J by 1 base, with 11 bases left in between. The CDR3 has 16 amino acids. Germline CDR1 SGDLS, CDR2 YYNGEE. CDR3 in DNA: TGTGCCAGCAGCGCTAGAGGAGGGTCCTATAATTCACCCCTCCACTTT. Its protein product is CASSARGGSYNSPLHF.

For this clone: The germline gene is not matched at one end of the junction; a read error may be the cause. The chain joins TRBV28 to TRBJ2-7, with 9 bases lining up with TRBD2. Germline V gene lookup returns CDR1 MDHEN and CDR2 SYDVKM. CDR3 size: 15 residues. In DNA form, the CDR3 reads TGTGCCAGCATATCCCCGACTAGCGGAGGGTACGGGCAGTACTTC. The encoded protein is CASISPTSGGYGQYF.

The CDR3 nucleotides read TGTGCCAGCAGTGAGGGACAGAATTCACCCCTCCACTTT. Encoded protein: CASSEGQNSPLHF. The chain uses TRBV6-1 and TRBJ1-6, with 7 bases identical to TRBD1. CDR1 and CDR2 from the germline V gene are MNHNS and SASEGT. V gave up 3 bases and J gave up 7 bases; unmatched junction bases: 0. This CDR3 contains 13 residues.

This clone is medium-sized by share. The chain uses TRBV4-2 and TRBJ2-5; 7 bases are a match to TRBD2. V was pared by 3 bases and J by 2 bases, with 3 bases of the junction left unmatched. Germline loops: CDR1 LGHNA, CDR2 YNFKEQ. The CDR3 is 14 amino acids. Here the CDR3 DNA reads TGTGCCAGCAGCCACCTTAGCGGGCAAGAGACCCAGTACTTC. This translates into CASSHLSGQETQYF.

This clone was counted a single time. The chain uses TRBV30 and TRBJ2-3, with TRBD1 matching over 7 bases. Trimming took 3 bases from V and 3 from J; bases not matched to a gene: 3. CDR3 length: 13 amino acids. Germline-derived CDR1 and CDR2 are GTSNPN and SVGIG (reference sequence). The CDR3 sequence is CAWRTGMTDTQYF. In nucleotides, the CDR3 is TGTGCCTGGAGGACAGGGATGACAGATACGCAGTATTTT. Full variable domain (missing parts from reference TRBV30 and TRBJ2-3): SQTIHQWPATLVQPVGSPLSLECTVEGTSNPNLYWYRQAAGRGLQLLFYSVGIGQISSEVPQNLSASRPQDRQFILSSKKLLLSDSGFYLCAWRTGMTDTQYFGPGTRLTVL.

The rearrangement links TRBV9 to TRBJ2-3; the match to TRBD2 covers 9 bases. This CDR3 region has 17 residues. The trim removed 3 bases at V and 2 bases at J, leaving 10 bases unmatched. Germline V gene sequence: CDR1 SGDLS, CDR2 YYNGEE. CDR3 nucleotides: TGTGCCAGCAGCGGCGCGGGGGGGGGTACCACCACAGATACGCAGTATTTT. It yields the protein CASSGAGGGTTTDTQYF.

The chain carries TRBV6-5 and TRBJ1-1, with D possibly being TRBD1 (6 bases). The CDR3 loop spans 16 amino acids. V was clipped by 2 bases and J by 2 bases, with 15 bases between them. Per germline, CDR1 MNHEY and CDR2 SVGAGI. CDR3 region: CASSYKSAGTNTEAFF. Written as DNA, the CDR3 is TGTGCCAGCAGTTACAAATCCGCAGGGACAAACACTGAAGCTTTCTTT.

V gene TRBV6-5 combines with J gene TRBJ2-1, with a possible D match to TRBD2 (5 bases). This CDR3 has 13 amino acids. Trimming pared 6 bases from V and 4 bases from J, leaving 10 bases between. Germline V CDR1 and CDR2: MNHEY, SVGAGI. CDR3 region: CASRTNLYNEQFF. CDR3 bases: TGTGCCAGCAGGACTAACTTGTACAATGAGCAGTTCTTC.

The rearrangement uses TRBV7-9 and TRBJ1-4; D not certain. Trimming left V 1 base short and J 4 bases short, with 10 bases between. CDR1 and CDR2 (germline): SEHNR, FQNEAQ (reference sequence). This CDR3 region has 15 residues. CDR3 coding DNA: TGTGCCAGCAGCTTAGGGCAAATCATTAATGAAAAACTGTTTTTT. It yields the protein CASSLGQIINEKLFF.

This clone has only a few counts. This sequence joins TRBV4-3 and TRBJ1-2; D is ambiguous. Germline CDR1 is LGHNA and CDR2 is YSLEER. This CDR3 has 18 residues. Trimming stripped 0 bases from V and 8 bases from J, with 25 bases between. The CDR3: CASSQDPRSAALSGGYTF. The CDR3 DNA reads TGCGCCAGCAGCCAAGACCCTCGCTCGGCAGCCCTATCGGGGGGCTACACCTTC.

This chain joins TRBV5-6 and TRBJ1-1; D is unresolved. V was trimmed by 4 bases and J by 1 base, leaving 8 bases between them. CDR1 is SGHDT and CDR2 is YYEEEE in the germline V gene. This CDR3 has 13 residues. The CDR3 DNA is TGTGCCAGCAGCGAGGAGAAGAACACTGAAGCTTTCTTT. Its protein product is CASSEEKNTEAFF.

The chain joins TRBV25-1 to TRBJ1-1, with 7 bases matching TRBD1. This CDR3 comprises 15 residues. Germline CDR1 and CDR2: MGHDK and SYGVNS. V was clipped by 1 base and J by 1 base; unmatched bases: 3. This CDR3 reads CASSESGGANTEAFF. CDR3 in DNA: TGTGCCAGCAGTGAATCAGGGGGTGCGAACACTGAAGCTTTCTTT.

This clone was counted once. V usage is TRBV11-3 and J usage is TRBJ2-7; TRBD2 aligns across 16 bases. V lost 0 bases and J lost 0; bases outside the gene matches: 5. The germline V gene has CDR1 SGHNT and CDR2 YENEEA. This CDR3 has 19 amino acids. CDR3 DNA sequence: TGTGCCAGCAGCTTAGATCGGGGACTAGCGGGGGGGAGCTCCTACGAGCAGTACTTC. Encoded protein: CASSLDRGLAGGSSYEQYF.

The chain joins TRBV5-8 to TRBJ1-6; no firm D call. CDR3 size: 15 residues. From germline, CDR1 is SGHTS and CDR2 YDEGEE. Between the trimmed V and J ends, which lost 0 bases and 7 bases, there was a span of 11 bases. CDR3 sequence: CASSLDEESNSPLHF. The CDR3 DNA sequence: TGTGCCAGCAGCTTGGATGAGGAATCAAATTCACCCCTCCACTTT.

The genes are TRBV11-2 and TRBJ2-2; D is unresolved. The CDR3 consists of 15 residues. Deletions cut 1 base from V and 4 bases from J, with 10 bases between. CDR1 SGHAT and CDR2 FQNNGV come from the germline V gene. The CDR3 sequence is CASSLGLIVTGELFF. The CDR3 DNA reads TGTGCCAGCAGCTTAGGGCTCATCGTCACCGGGGAGCTGTTTTTT.

The chain uses TRBV5-4 and TRBJ1-1, with 11 positions matching TRBD1. CDR3 length equals 17 residues. Germline CDR1 is SGHNT and CDR2 is YYREEE (reference sequence). V lost 4 bases and J lost 0; bases outside the gene matches: 8. CDR3 residues: CASSPAGTGGMNTEAFF. CDR3 bases: TGTGCCAGCAGCCCAGCCGGGACAGGGGGTATGAACACTGAAGCTTTCTTT.

The chain recombines TRBV9 with TRBJ2-1; 9 bases map to TRBD2. CDR3 length: 16 amino acids. The J segment lost 3 bases and the V segment lost 0 bases, leaving 4 bases of the junction unmatched. CDR1 is SGDLS and CDR2 is YYNGEE in the germline V gene. The CDR3 loop reads CASSVGGRAIYNEQFF. The CDR3 nucleotides are TGTGCCAGCAGCGTAGGCGGGAGGGCCATCTACAATGAGCAGTTCTTC.